The clone carrying this T cell receptor beta chain was detected a few times. The target antigen is unknown. This specimen comes from a study of PD-1 blockade in classical Hodgkin lymphoma. This table comes from immunoSEQ multiplex PCR, and its TCRdb copy is limited to in-frame clones, with some not included. Among around 30,000 clones listed, 75% to 90% were seen once. CDR1 and CDR2 from the germline V gene are DFQATT and SNEGSKA (reference sequence). CDR3 length: 11 residues. Trimming removed 4 bases from V and 6 bases from J, with 9 bases in between. Notes on the study in general: With respect to the repertoire differences, their causes, possibly disease activity or prior therapy, remain undefined. Diminished baseline TCR diversity has been reported in newly diagnosed patients relative to healthy donors.

Time point given: newly diagnosed, previously untreated cHL patient sample. The study purified CD4+ T cells from thawed PBMCs using magnetic negative selection. Investigators turned to newly diagnosed, untreated classical Hodgkin lymphoma PBMCs for comparison. Material for sequencing was CD4+ T cells from blood. The chain has TRBV20-1 and TRBJ1-1, with no clear D. The sequence was collected from a human donor with classical Hodgkin lymphoma. The CDR3 is CSANRVPEAFF. The CDR3 DNA reads as TGCAGTGCTAATCGGGTTCCTGAAGCTTTCTTT.